The 22 T cell receptor beta chains below were found in one sample sequenced in a study of control samples from healthy donors and cancer patients (TCRdb year 2020). The protocol used for the library was the immunoSEQ multiplex PCR assay. Entries here come from immuneACCESS through TCRdb and include only in-frame sequences with V and J called. Some clones fail to appear in such tables; in the studies checked, an unresolved V gene covers under half of the shortfall, and the cause of the remainder is unknown. The sample table contains roughly 150,000 clones; only one count was recorded for 70% to 90% of them. The ten largest clones take up approximately 1.7% of the sample. Sequencing was performed on blood. The receptors stem from a young man in good health.

The chain couples TRBV6-5 to TRBJ2-7, with D perhaps matching TRBD1 (6 bases). This CDR3 region has 14 residues. Trimming shortened V by 0 bases and J by 2 bases, and 8 bases separated the two germline ends. Germline lookup yields CDR1 MNHEY and CDR2 SVGAGI. CDR3: CASSYSTGTYEQYF. CDR3 coding DNA: TGTGCCAGCAGTTACTCAACAGGGACCTACGAGCAGTACTTC.

CDR3 amino acids: CASSLHSGVINEQFF. CDR3 nucleotides: TGTGCCAGCAGTTTACATAGCGGGGTAATCAATGAGCAGTTCTTC. This rearrangement joins TRBV27 to TRBJ2-1; TRBD2 agrees at 8 bases. V was pared by 2 bases and J by 6 bases, with 6 bases of the junction left unmatched. The V gene's germline CDR1 is MNHEY and CDR2 SMNVEV (reference sequence). The CDR3 has 15 amino acids.

The rearrangement links TRBV5-6 to TRBJ2-1; D unresolved. The V gene's germline CDR1 is SGHDT and CDR2 YYEEEE. The length of the CDR3 is 12 residues. With 4 bases removed from V and 7 bases from J, the gap between germline ends came to 9 bases. CDR3 sequence reads: CASSVTENEQFF. CDR3 bases: TGTGCCAGCAGCGTCACGGAGAATGAGCAGTTCTTC.

The rearrangement joins TRBV2 to TRBJ1-6; 9 bases match TRBD1. Germline CDR1 and CDR2: SNHLY and FYNNEI. The V gene end was trimmed by 3 bases and the J gene end by 10 bases; junction bases not matched to a gene: 7. The CDR3 consists of 15 residues. The CDR3: CASSERTGVESPLHF. Here the CDR3 DNA reads TGTGCCAGCAGTGAGAGGACAGGGGTTGAGTCACCCCTCCACTTT.

The J gene is TRBJ2-5, the V gene TRBV4-1, with D perhaps matching TRBD1 (5 bases). Germline V CDR1 and CDR2: MGHRA, YSYEKL. V was shortened by 1 base and J by 2 bases, with 8 bases between the two germline ends. The CDR3 is 14 residues long. CDR3 loop: CASSQGQLQETQYF. DNA for the CDR3: TGCGCCAGCAGCCAAGGACAGCTTCAAGAGACCCAGTACTTC.

The genes are TRBV10-3 and TRBJ1-2; 7 bases are a match to TRBD1. V was clipped by 6 bases and J by 0 bases; unmatched bases: 7. Germline lookup yields CDR1 ENHRY and CDR2 SYGVKD. This CDR3 region has 15 residues. The CDR3 protein is CAIRRTGDANYGYTF. CDR3 nucleotide sequence: TGTGCCATCAGGAGGACAGGCGACGCTAACTATGGCTACACCTTC.

The chain couples TRBV18 to TRBJ1-3; D remains ambiguous. V was trimmed by 4 bases and J by 8 bases, leaving 9 bases between them. Germline V lookup: CDR1 KGHSH, CDR2 LQKENI. The CDR3 runs 12 residues. The CDR3 nucleotides read TGTGCCAGCTCACACAACCTTGACACCATATATTTT. The encoded protein is CASSHNLDTIYF.

For this clone: This CDR3 is also generated by other DNA sequences in the sample. The rearrangement joins TRBV11-2 to TRBJ1-4; D is undetermined. V lost 1 base and J 5 bases, leaving 5 bases between the germline ends. CDR1 is SGHAT, CDR2 FQNNGV, per germline. This CDR3 spans 13 amino acids. The CDR3 coding sequence is TGTGCCAGCAGCTTAGGTCTCAATGAAAAACTGTTTTTT. It is translated as CASSLGLNEKLFF. The entire variable domain, with the rest obtained from reference TRBV11-2 and TRBJ1-4, is as follows: EAGVAQSPRYKIIEKRQSVAFWCNPISGHATLYWYQQILGQGPKLLIQFQNNGVVDDSQLPKDRFSAERLKGVDSTLKIQPAKLEDSAVYLCASSLGLNEKLFFGSGTQLSVL.

The chain combines TRBV4-1 with TRBJ2-7, with D perhaps TRBD1 (6 bases). Germline V lookup: CDR1 MGHRA, CDR2 YSYEKL. Trimming shortened V by 1 base and J by 5 bases, and 12 bases separated the two germline ends. The CDR3 has 14 residues. CDR3 DNA sequence: TGCGCCAGCAGCCAAGTGTCTGGGGGCGACGAGCAGTACTTC. The encoded protein is CASSQVSGGDEQYF.

The chain has TRBV6-2 or TRBV6-3 and TRBJ2-1; D unclear. V lost 1 base and J 5 bases, leaving 9 bases between the germline ends. CDR1 and CDR2 from the germline V gene are MNHEY and SVGEGT. The CDR3 covers 14 residues. The CDR3 nucleotides are TGTGCCAGCAGTTACTATAGTTCGGACAATGAGCAGTTCTTC. Its protein is CASSYYSSDNEQFF.

This rearrangement joins TRBV6-5 to TRBJ1-5; D is ambiguous. The CDR3 is 12 residues long. Looked up from germline, CDR1 is MNHEY and CDR2 is SVGAGI. V shed 7 bases and J shed 3 bases, with 7 bases lying between them. CDR3: CASNNLNQPQHF. The CDR3 DNA sequence: TGTGCCAGCAATAACCTCAATCAGCCCCAGCATTTT.

The genes are TRBV27 and TRBJ2-7, with 10 nucleotides matching TRBD2. The CDR3 covers 16 residues. Trimming took 7 bases from V and 0 from J; bases not matched to a gene: 9. Germline loops: CDR1 MNHEY, CDR2 SMNVEV (reference sequence). Written as DNA, the CDR3 is TGTGCCAGCACGGCGAGCGGGGGGGCCGACTCCTACGAGCAGTACTTC. Residues: CASTASGGADSYEQYF.

The chain has TRBV7-8 and TRBJ2-7; D perhaps matches TRBD2 (7 bases). CDR1 is SGHVS and CDR2 is FQNEAQ in the germline V gene. V was clipped by 1 base and J by 7 bases, with 17 bases between them. The CDR3 is 15 residues long. As DNA, the CDR3 is TGTGCCAGCAGCTTAGATGCGGGGGCGCCGGGGGAGCAGTACTTC. This encodes CASSLDAGAPGEQYF.

The rearrangement joins TRBV24-1 to TRBJ2-3; no reliable D call. V was trimmed by 4 bases and J by 4 bases, leaving 8 bases between them. CDR3 length equals 13 residues. CDR1 is KGHDR and CDR2 is SFDVKD in the germline V gene. The CDR3 region is CATSEPSADTQYF. The DNA of the CDR3 is TGTGCCACCAGTGAGCCCAGTGCAGATACGCAGTATTTT.

The chain combines TRBV7-9 with TRBJ1-1, with 8 bases fitting TRBD1. Germline V gene lookup returns CDR1 SEHNR and CDR2 FQNEAQ (reference sequence). This CDR3 is 15 amino acids long. The trim removed 4 bases at V and 0 bases at J, leaving 4 bases unmatched. The chain's CDR3 is CASSSRQGMNTEAFF. The DNA for the CDR3 is TGTGCCAGCAGCTCACGACAGGGGATGAACACTGAAGCTTTCTTT.

The chain carries TRBV3-1 (or the pseudogene TRBV3-2) and TRBJ1-1, with unresolved D. Between the trimmed V and J ends, which lost 4 bases and 1 base, there was a span of 7 bases. Germline V gives CDR1 LGHDT, CDR2 YNNKEL (reference sequence). The CDR3 totals 13 residues. CDR3 sequence reads: CASSRKANTEAFF. In DNA, the CDR3 is TGTGCCAGCAGCCGGAAAGCGAACACTGAAGCTTTCTTT.

The chain combines TRBV7-2 with TRBJ1-2; no clear D gene. Looked up from germline, CDR1 is SGHTA and CDR2 is FQGNSA. V lost 1 base to trimming and J lost 2 bases, with 14 bases between them. This CDR3 has 16 amino acids. The CDR3 protein is CASSLGSGVDNYGYTF. The DNA for the CDR3 is TGTGCCAGCAGCTTAGGGTCCGGGGTAGACAACTATGGCTACACCTTC. The full variable domain, rest sourced from reference TRBV7-2 and TRBJ1-2, is GAGVSQSPSNKVTEKGKDVELRCDPISGHTALYWYRQSLGQGLEFLIYFQGNSAPDKSGLPSDRFSAERTGGSVSTLTIQRTQQEDSAVYLCASSLGSGVDNYGYTFGSGTRLTVV.

V gene TRBV2 combines with J gene TRBJ2-2; perhaps TRBD2 as D (5 bases). The CDR3 loop spans 14 amino acids. The V end lost 10 bases, the J end lost 0 bases, and 12 bases lay between the germline ends. Germline assignment: CDR1 SNHLY and CDR2 FYNNEI. In DNA form, the CDR3 reads TGTGCCACCAAGACGAGGGCGAACACCGGGGAGCTGTTTTTT. This sequence encodes CATKTRANTGELFF.

The chain employs TRBV27 and TRBJ2-3; TRBD2 is a possible D gene (7 bases). Trimming pared 6 bases from V and 6 bases from J, leaving 16 bases between. Germline V CDR1 and CDR2: MNHEY, SMNVEV (reference sequence). The CDR3 consists of 14 residues. DNA of the CDR3: TGTGCCAGCAGACGAAGGGGGGGTGTGGATACGCAGTATTTT. It specifies CASRRRGGVDTQYF.

The chain employs TRBV11-2 and TRBJ2-7, with unresolved D. The CDR3 contains 12 residues. V lost 1 base and J lost 4, with 5 bases in between. Germline loops: CDR1 SGHAT, CDR2 FQNNGV. The CDR3 bases are TGTGCCAGCAGCTTAGTCCAGTACGAGCAGTACTTC. Translating it yields CASSLVQYEQYF.

The chain links TRBV5-1 to TRBJ2-5; 7 bases map to TRBD1. The V segment lost 4 bases and the J segment 5 bases; nucleotides outside the gene matches: 8. This CDR3 has 14 residues. The V gene's germline CDR1 is SGHRS and CDR2 YFSETQ. In nucleotides, the CDR3 is TGCGCCAGCAGCACTGACAGGGCTGGGGAGACCCAGTACTTC. Its protein is CASSTDRAGETQYF.

The chain couples TRBV7-2 to TRBJ1-2; D is perhaps TRBD1 (5 bases). The CDR3 is 16 amino acids. V was clipped by 6 bases and J by 0 bases, with 17 bases between them. CDR1 is SGHTA, CDR2 FQGNSA, per germline. The CDR3 DNA is TGTGCCAGCAGGTCAACCCAGGGTAGGACTAACTATGGCTACACCTTC. It is translated as CASRSTQGRTNYGYTF.